The rows below give T cell receptor beta chains drawn from one sample of a study of T cell responses to AZD1222 COVID-19 vaccine. Some clones are missing from TCRdb's copy, which holds only in-frame ones; the method was immunoSEQ multiplex PCR. Of roughly 120,000 clones listed, roughly 88% were seen once; the top ten hold around 13%. The source material was peripheral blood, sampled on day 0 of MenACWY control vaccination. The receptors stem from an adult in good health. Each CDR3 is given with its conserved first and last residue. A D gene is named only where the DNA matches it firmly. For some rows the clone size is stated as once, few or many, or as a class when expanded; others skip it.

D gene	clone size	V gene	J gene	CDR3 DNA	CDR3 protein
TRBD1	NA	TRBV7-9	TRBJ1-1	TGTGCCAGCAGAACCGGACAGGGGGCCCTGAACACTGAAGCTTTCTTT	CASRTGQGALNTEAFF
NA	once	TRBV28	TRBJ1-1	TGTGCCAGTTCGGACTTGAACACTGAAGCTTTCTTT	CASSDLNTEAFF
NA	NA	TRBV27	TRBJ2-1	TGTGCCAGCAGTTTATCCCAGTTCCCCTACAATGAGCAGTTCTTC	CASSLSQFPYNEQFF
NA	NA	TRBV6-5	TRBJ2-5	TGTGCCAGCAGTCGTTCCTCAGAGACCCAGTACTTC	CASSRSSETQYF
NA	NA	TRBV27	TRBJ1-3	TGTGCCAGCAGACAGGCCTCTGGAAACACCATATATTTT	CASRQASGNTIYF
TRBD2	NA	TRBV28	TRBJ2-7	TGTGCCAGCAGTTTCAGGCGGGGGGGCGAGCAGTACTTC	CASSFRRGGEQYF
NA	NA	TRBV7-3	TRBJ2-1	TGTGCCAGCAGCCTCCGGGGTTCCCCCTACAATGAGCAGTTCTTC	CASSLRGSPYNEQFF
TRBD1	NA	TRBV24-1	TRBJ2-3	TGTGCCACCGACTCCGGACAGGGTGGGGGTACGCAGTATTTT	CATDSGQGGGTQYF
NA	NA	TRBV28	TRBJ1-1	TGTGCCAGCAGTTTTGGGGGCGCTATGGCTGAAGCTTTCTTT	CASSFGGAMAEAFF
NA	NA	TRBV7-3	TRBJ2-1	TGTGCCAGCAGCTTAGGGAACCCCAATGAGCAGTTCTTC	CASSLGNPNEQFF
NA	NA	TRBV28	TRBJ2-2	TGTGCCAGCGTCCACCCCCCCACCGGGGAGCTGTTTTTT	CASVHPPTGELFF